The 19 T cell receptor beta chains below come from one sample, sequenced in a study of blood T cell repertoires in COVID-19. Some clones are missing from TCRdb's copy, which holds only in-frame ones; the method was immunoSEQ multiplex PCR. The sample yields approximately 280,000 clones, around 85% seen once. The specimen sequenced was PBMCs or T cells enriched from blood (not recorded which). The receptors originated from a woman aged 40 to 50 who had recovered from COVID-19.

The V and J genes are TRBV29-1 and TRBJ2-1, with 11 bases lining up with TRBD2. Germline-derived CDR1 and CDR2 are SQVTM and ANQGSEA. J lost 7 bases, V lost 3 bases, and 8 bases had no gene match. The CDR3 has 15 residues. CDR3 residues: CSVDLGTSGGNEQFF. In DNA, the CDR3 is TGCAGCGTTGACCTAGGGACTAGCGGAGGGAATGAGCAGTTCTTC.

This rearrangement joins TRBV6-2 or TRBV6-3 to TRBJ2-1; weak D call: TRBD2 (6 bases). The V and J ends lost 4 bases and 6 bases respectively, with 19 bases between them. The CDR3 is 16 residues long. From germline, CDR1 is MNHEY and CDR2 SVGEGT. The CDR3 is CASSSHGTGIVNEQFF. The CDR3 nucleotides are TGTGCCAGCAGTTCTCACGGGACTGGAATAGTCAATGAGCAGTTCTTC.

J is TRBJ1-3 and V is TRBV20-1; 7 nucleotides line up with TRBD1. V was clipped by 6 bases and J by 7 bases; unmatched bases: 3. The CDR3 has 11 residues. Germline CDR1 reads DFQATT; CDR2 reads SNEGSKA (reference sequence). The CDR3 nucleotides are TGCAGTGCCAGACAGGGCAACACCATATATTTT. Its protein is CSARQGNTIYF.

This CDR3 is CASSPGTGDEKLFF. In DNA form, the CDR3 reads TGCGCCAGCAGTCCCGGGACAGGAGATGAAAAACTGTTTTTT. The chain employs TRBV5-1 and TRBJ1-4, with 8 positions matching TRBD1. CDR3 size: 14 residues. Trimming took 5 bases from V and 6 from J; bases not matched to a gene: 6. CDR1 is SGHRS, CDR2 YFSETQ, per germline.

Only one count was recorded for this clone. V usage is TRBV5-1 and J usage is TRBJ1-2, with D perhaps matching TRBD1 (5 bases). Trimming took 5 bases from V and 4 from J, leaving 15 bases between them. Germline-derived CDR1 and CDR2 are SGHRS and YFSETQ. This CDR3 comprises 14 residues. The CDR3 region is CASRPGNTAYGYTF. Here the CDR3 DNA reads TGCGCCAGCAGGCCAGGGAATACCGCCTATGGCTACACCTTC.

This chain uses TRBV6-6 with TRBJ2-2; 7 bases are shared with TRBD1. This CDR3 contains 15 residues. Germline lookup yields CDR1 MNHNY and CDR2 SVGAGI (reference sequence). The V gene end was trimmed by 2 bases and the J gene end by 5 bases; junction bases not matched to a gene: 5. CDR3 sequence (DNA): TGTGCCAGCAGTTACAAGTCCAGGGGGACCGGGGAGCTGTTTTTT. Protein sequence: CASSYKSRGTGELFF.

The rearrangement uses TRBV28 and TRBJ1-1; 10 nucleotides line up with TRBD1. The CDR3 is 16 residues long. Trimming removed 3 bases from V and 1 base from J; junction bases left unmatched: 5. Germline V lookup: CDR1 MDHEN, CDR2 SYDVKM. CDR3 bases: TGTGCCAGCAGTTTTTGGGACAGGGGCGCGAACACTGAAGCTTTCTTT. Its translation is CASSFWDRGANTEAFF.

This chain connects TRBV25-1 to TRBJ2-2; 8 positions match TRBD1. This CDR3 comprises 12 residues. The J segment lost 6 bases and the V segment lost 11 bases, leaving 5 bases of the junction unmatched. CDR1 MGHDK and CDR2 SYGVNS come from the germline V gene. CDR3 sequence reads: CAAETGAGELFF. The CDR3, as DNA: TGTGCCGCGGAGACAGGGGCCGGGGAGCTGTTTTTT. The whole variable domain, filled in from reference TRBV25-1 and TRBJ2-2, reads EADIYQTPRYLVIGTGKKITLECSQTMGHDKMYWYQQDPGMELHLIHYSYGVNSTEKGDLSSESTVSRIRTEHFPLTLESARPSHTSQYLCAAETGAGELFFGEGSRLTVL.

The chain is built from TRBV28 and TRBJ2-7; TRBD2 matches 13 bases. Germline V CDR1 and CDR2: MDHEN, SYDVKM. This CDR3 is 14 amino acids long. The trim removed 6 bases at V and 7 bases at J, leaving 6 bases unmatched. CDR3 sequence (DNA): TGTGCCAGCAGAACTAGCGGGAGGGGTGGGGAGCAGTACTTC. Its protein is CASRTSGRGGEQYF.

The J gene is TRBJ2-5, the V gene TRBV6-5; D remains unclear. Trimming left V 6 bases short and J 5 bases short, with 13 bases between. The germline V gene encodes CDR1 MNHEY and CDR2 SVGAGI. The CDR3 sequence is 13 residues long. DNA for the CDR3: TGTGCCAGCAGGGAGTTCGTTGGGGAGACCCAGTACTTC. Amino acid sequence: CASREFVGETQYF.

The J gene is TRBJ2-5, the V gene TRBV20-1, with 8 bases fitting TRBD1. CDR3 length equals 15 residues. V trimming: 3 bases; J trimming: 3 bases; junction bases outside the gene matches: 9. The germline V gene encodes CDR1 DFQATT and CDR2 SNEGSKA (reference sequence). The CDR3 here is CSASPGTGNKETQYF. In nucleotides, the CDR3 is TGCAGTGCTAGTCCCGGGACAGGCAACAAAGAGACCCAGTACTTC.

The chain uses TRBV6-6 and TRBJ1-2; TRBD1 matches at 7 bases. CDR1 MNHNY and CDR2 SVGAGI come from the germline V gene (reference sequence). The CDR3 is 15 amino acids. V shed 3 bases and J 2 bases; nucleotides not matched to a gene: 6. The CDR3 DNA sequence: TGTGCCAGCAGTTATGGAGGGGGCGCAAACTATGGCTACACCTTC. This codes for CASSYGGGANYGYTF.

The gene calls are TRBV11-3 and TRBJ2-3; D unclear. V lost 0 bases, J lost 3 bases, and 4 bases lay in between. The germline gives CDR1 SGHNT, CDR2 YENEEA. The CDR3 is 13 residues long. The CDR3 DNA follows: TGTGCCAGCAGCTTAGAGAGGACAGATACGCAGTATTTT. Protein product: CASSLERTDTQYF.

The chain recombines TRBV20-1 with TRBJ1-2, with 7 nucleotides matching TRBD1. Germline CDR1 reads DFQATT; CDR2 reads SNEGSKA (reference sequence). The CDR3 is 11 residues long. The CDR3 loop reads CRTGSSYGYTF. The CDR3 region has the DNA TGCAGGACAGGGAGTAGCTATGGCTACACCTTC.

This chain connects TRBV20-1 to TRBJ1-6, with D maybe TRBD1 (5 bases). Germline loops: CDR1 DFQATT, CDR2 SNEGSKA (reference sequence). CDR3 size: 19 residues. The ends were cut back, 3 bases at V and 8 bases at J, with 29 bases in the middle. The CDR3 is CSASAHDSPQRGSHSPLHF. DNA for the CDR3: TGCAGTGCTAGTGCCCACGACAGCCCACAGCGAGGATCGCATTCACCCCTCCACTTT.

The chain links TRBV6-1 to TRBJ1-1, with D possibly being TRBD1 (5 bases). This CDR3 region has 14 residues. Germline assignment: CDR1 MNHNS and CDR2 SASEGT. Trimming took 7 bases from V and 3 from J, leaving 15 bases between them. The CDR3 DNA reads TGTGCCAGCACCCCCAGGGCGGTGGACACTGAAGCTTTCTTT. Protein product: CASTPRAVDTEAFF.

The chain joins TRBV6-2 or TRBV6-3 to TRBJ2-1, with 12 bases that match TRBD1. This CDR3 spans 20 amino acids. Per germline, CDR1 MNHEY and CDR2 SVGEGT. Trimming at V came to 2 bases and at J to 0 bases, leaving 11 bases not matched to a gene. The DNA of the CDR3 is TGTGCCAGCAGTTACCCCCCCGGGACAGGGGGCCTCAGCTCCTACAATGAGCAGTTCTTC. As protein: CASSYPPGTGGLSSYNEQFF.

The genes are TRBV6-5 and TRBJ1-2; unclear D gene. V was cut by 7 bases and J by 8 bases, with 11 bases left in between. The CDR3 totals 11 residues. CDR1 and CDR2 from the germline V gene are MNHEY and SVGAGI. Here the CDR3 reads CASTRGWGYTF. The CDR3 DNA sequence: TGTGCCAGCACCCGAGGGTGGGGCTACACCTTC.

The CDR3 spells CASSLESGGNSPLHF. CDR3 in DNA: TGTGCCAGCAGCTTAGAATCAGGAGGGAATTCACCCCTCCACTTT. This chain links TRBV7-2 with TRBJ1-6, with D hard to call. The CDR3 length is 15 residues. Germline values: CDR1 SGHTA, CDR2 FQGNSA. The germline V and J ends were trimmed by 1 base and 7 bases, with 11 bases remaining between them.